This record looks at one T cell receptor (beta chain) sequence and its context. Its antigen is still unknown. The data were taken from a study of T cell responses to AZD1222 COVID-19 vaccine. Findings and caveats of the study: Epitopes outside B.1.351 and B.1.1.7 mutated regions reportedly drew nearly half of spike TCRs. Baseline seropositivity occurred in only a handful of AZD1222 recipients. Clonal diversity may have been underestimated, and the donors were mostly white British, with more females than males. Two doses of AZD1222 preceded a rise in Spike-specific TCR breadth and depth.

Assay used: immunoSEQ multiplex PCR; TCRdb lists only in-frame clones, some missing. The table has approximately 150,000 clones, more than 80% seen once. The receptor was isolated from an adult in good health. The source material was peripheral blood, sampled on day 0 of MenACWY control vaccination.

The CDR3 DNA reads TGTGCCAGCAGTGGGTTCCAGAGACCCACTGAAGCTTTCTTT. Amino acids: CASSGFQRPTEAFF. The chain couples TRBV25-1 to TRBJ1-1; D gene uncertain. Germline CDR1 reads MGHDK; CDR2 reads SYGVNS. V was trimmed by 4 bases and J by 4 bases, leaving 13 bases between them. The CDR3 length is 14 residues.